Included here is one T cell receptor (beta chain) sequence, with context. V lost 6 bases and J 0 bases, leaving 16 bases between the germline ends. The CDR3 runs 17 residues. The germline V gene has CDR1 SGHTS and CDR2 YDEGEE. These data belong to a study of blood T cell repertoires in COVID-19. Study as a whole: The samples span acute and convalescent COVID-19 from the United States, Italy and Spain.

Here immunoSEQ multiplex PCR was the method, and the copy in TCRdb shows in-frame clones only, minus some. The repertoire holds 150,000 or so clones, with over 85% as singletons. The TCR originated in a man aged 60 to 69 with active or convalescent COVID-19. The genes are TRBV5-8 and TRBJ2-6, with D perhaps TRBD1 (5 bases). Specimen: peripheral blood. The CDR3 coding sequence is TGTGCCAGCAATCTGGTAGGGGTTAGCTCTGGGGCCAACGTCCTGACTTTC. This sequence encodes CASNLVGVSSGANVLTF.